A single sample is the source of the 13 T cell receptor beta chains below, sequenced in a study of response to subunit inactivated influenza vaccine. A single record per CDR3 protein comes from TCRdb applying MiXCR to the RT-PCR reads. The top ten hold roughly 2.8% of the sample, which has about 540,000 distinct CDR3 sequences, roughly 25% seen once. The same specimen was also included in a second study, on T cells expressing NK-cell markers. As that report states: A 5'RACE template switching approach incorporating UMIs was used to make TCR beta cDNA.

The sample consisted of CD4+ T cells sorted from PBMCs, taken 12 days after vaccination. The source is a man between 50 and 59 years old who received an inactivated influenza vaccine.

The chain uses TRBV29-1 and TRBJ1-1; D not certain. Germline V lookup: CDR1 SQVTM, CDR2 ANQGSEA. CDR3 length: 13 residues. V was clipped by 4 bases and J by 5 bases, with 14 bases between them. The CDR3 DNA is TGCAGCGTTGTTAGGACTCCCGGGACTGAAGCTTTCTTT. Its protein is CSVVRTPGTEAFF. Full variable domain (rest looked up from reference TRBV29-1 and TRBJ1-1): SAVISQKPSRDICQRGTSLTIQCQVDSQVTMMFWYRQQPGQSLTLIATANQGSEATYESGFVIDKFPISRPNLTFSTLTVSNMSPEDSSIYLCSVVRTPGTEAFFGQGTRLTVV.

This clonotype has more than one count but fewer than ten. The chain links TRBV28 to TRBJ1-3, with a tentative D call TRBD1 (5 bases). Trimming took 3 bases from V and 3 from J, leaving 12 bases between them. The CDR3 is 15 residues long. Germline values: CDR1 MDHEN, CDR2 SYDVKM. Here the CDR3 DNA reads TGTGCCAGCAGTTTTCGGCAGGGTGGTGGAAACACCATATATTTT. This codes for CASSFRQGGGNTIYF.

This chain uses TRBV5-5 with TRBJ2-4, with 9 bases that match TRBD2. CDR1 and CDR2 (germline): SGHKS, YYEKEE (reference sequence). The V gene end was trimmed by 4 bases and the J gene end by 7 bases; junction bases not matched to a gene: 6. This CDR3 has 14 amino acids. CDR3 loop: CASSPATSGNIQYF. In DNA form, the CDR3 reads TGTGCCAGCAGCCCGGCGACTAGCGGTAACATTCAGTACTTC.

This clonotype was counted many times. The V call is TRBV4-2, the J call TRBJ2-5, with D tentatively TRBD1 (6 bases). V was clipped by 4 bases and J by 1 base, with 10 bases between them. Germline-derived CDR1 and CDR2 are LGHNA and YNFKEQ. This CDR3 is 14 amino acids long. The CDR3 loop reads CASSPKTGQETQYF. The CDR3 DNA is TGTGCCAGCAGCCCTAAGACAGGCCAAGAGACCCAGTACTTC.

This clonotype was recorded a few times. The chain uses TRBV5-1 and TRBJ1-4, with D possibly TRBD1 on 5 matching bases. CDR1 and CDR2 (germline): SGHRS, YFSETQ. V was pared by 3 bases and J by 6 bases, with 15 bases between. The CDR3 loop spans 15 amino acids. The CDR3 region is CASSSDGAPDEKLFF. The CDR3 region has the DNA TGCGCCAGCAGCTCGGACGGGGCGCCGGATGAAAAACTGTTTTTT.

The chain recombines TRBV10-3 with TRBJ2-1, with TRBD1 identical over 8 bases. V was clipped by 11 bases and J by 0 bases; unmatched bases: 12. This CDR3 spans 16 amino acids. Germline CDR1 ENHRY, CDR2 SYGVKD. For the CDR3, the DNA is TGTGCCGCCTCAGGGGGCACCAAGATCTCCTACAATGAGCAGTTCTTC. Its translation: CAASGGTKISYNEQFF.

This sequence joins TRBV20-1 and TRBJ2-3, with 10 bases identical to TRBD2. The germline CDR1 and CDR2 sequences are DFQATT and SNEGSKA (reference sequence). With V trimmed by 0 bases and J by 6 bases, 3 bases remained unmatched. This CDR3 is 14 amino acids long. The CDR3 region has the DNA TGCAGTGCTAGAGAGCTAGCGGGAGCGGATACGCAGTATTTT. This translates into CSARELAGADTQYF.

This clonotype was detected a few times. J is TRBJ2-7 and V is TRBV19, with 8 bases fitting TRBD2. The CDR3 is 21 amino acids. The ends lost 7 bases at V and 3 bases at J; junction bases unmatched: 29. In germline, CDR1 is LNHDA, CDR2 SQIVND (reference sequence). The CDR3 loop reads CASNIGGGIVDRPLTSYEQYF. In DNA, the CDR3 is TGTGCCAGTAACATAGGCGGGGGGATTGTCGACAGACCCCTGACGAGCTACGAGCAGTACTTC.

In this sample, this clonotype turned up a few times. V and J are TRBV28 and TRBJ2-3; 16 bases are a match to TRBD2. Germline CDR1 is MDHEN and CDR2 is SYDVKM. CDR3 size: 17 residues. Trimming at V came to 5 bases and at J to 7 bases, leaving 9 bases not matched to a gene. The CDR3 DNA sequence: TGTGCCAGCAGTACCGGGACTAGCGGGAGGGCCGTGAATACGCAGTATTTT. Translated, it gives CASSTGTSGRAVNTQYF.

This clonotype was observed once. The junction and the germline gene differ at one end; a read error may be behind it. The rearrangement links TRBV5-1 to TRBJ2-7, with D maybe TRBD2 (6 bases). The CDR3 has 13 amino acids. Germline CDR1 reads SGHRS; CDR2 reads YFSETQ. The CDR3 coding sequence is TGCGCCAACAGCCCTGGAGGAGGGGAGGATCAGTACTTC. Protein sequence: CANSPGGGEDQYF.

The J gene is TRBJ1-2, the V gene TRBV3-1; D not resolved. The V gene's germline CDR1 is LGHDT and CDR2 YNNKEL (reference sequence). CDR3 length: 13 residues. The V and J ends lost 0 bases and 8 bases respectively, with 10 bases between them. DNA for the CDR3: TGTGCCAGCAGCCAAGATGACCGCGCCGGCTACACCTTC. Protein: CASSQDDRAGYTF.

This clonotype occurred many times. V gene TRBV5-1 combines with J gene TRBJ2-2; D is unresolved. CDR1 and CDR2 (germline): SGHRS, YFSETQ. The CDR3 is made up of 14 amino acids. Deletions cut 2 bases from V and 4 bases from J, with 9 bases between. The CDR3 spells CASSLNVGTGELFF. Here the CDR3 DNA reads TGCGCCAGCAGCTTAAACGTGGGCACCGGGGAGCTGTTTTTT.

This clonotype was counted many times. The chain has TRBV7-2 and TRBJ2-1; D ambiguous. This CDR3 spans 13 amino acids. Germline V gene sequence: CDR1 SGHTA, CDR2 FQGNSA. The V end lost 1 base, the J end lost 9 bases, and 10 bases lay between the germline ends. CDR3 amino acids: CASSLGTSGEQFF. The CDR3 nucleotides read TGTGCCAGCAGCTTAGGGACCTCAGGTGAGCAGTTCTTC.